These 18 T cell receptor beta chains originate from one sample sequenced in a study of regulatory T cells in long-lasting Graves disease. Described time point: newly diagnosed GD, antithyroid drugs for less than 3 months. RNA extracted from PBMCs served as the sequencing template. Construction of TCR beta libraries relied on iRepertoire HTBI primers and on Arm-PCR targeting CDR3 regions. TCRdb analysed the multiplex PCR reads with MiXCR anew, one entry per CDR3 protein. The sample lists 620,000 or so distinct CDR3 sequences, 15% to 20% seen once, with 18% in the top ten. These sequences were also reported in another study, on T cells in Graves' hyperthyroidism and ophthalmopathy.

The sequencing here drew on peripheral blood mononuclear cells (PBMCs), taken at new diagnosis, from a patient treated with antithyroid drugs. These receptors were taken from a woman aged 25-40 years with Graves disease.

This clonotype was counted only a few times. The chain has TRBV7-9 and TRBJ1-4, with no clear D. The CDR3 totals 15 residues. The germline V gene has CDR1 SEHNR and CDR2 FQNEAQ (reference sequence). Trimming left V 1 base short and J 3 bases short, with 9 bases between. The CDR3 nucleotides are TGTGCCAGCAGCTTAGGCGGGCAGGCTAATGAAAAACTGTTTTTT. Translation gives CASSLGGQANEKLFF.

This clonotype showed up just a few times. The genes are TRBV28 and TRBJ2-3, with 8 bases identical to TRBD2. Germline CDR1 is MDHEN and CDR2 is SYDVKM. The CDR3 has 15 amino acids. J was trimmed by 4 bases and V by 5 bases; bases with no gene match: 8. The CDR3 sequence is CASSHSGKGSDTQYF. CDR3 bases: TGTGCCAGCAGTCATAGCGGGAAAGGATCAGATACGCAGTATTTT.

Many counts were recorded for this clonotype. The chain uses TRBV2 and TRBJ2-1; 15 nucleotides match TRBD2. Per germline, CDR1 SNHLY and CDR2 FYNNEI. The CDR3 runs 14 residues. The J segment lost 9 bases and the V segment lost 11 bases, leaving 8 bases of the junction unmatched. The CDR3 DNA is TGTGCCTCCGGACTAGCGGGAGGGCCTGGTGAGCAGTTCTTC. Amino acids: CASGLAGGPGEQFF.

This clonotype has at least ten counts. The gene calls are TRBV12-3 or TRBV12-4 and TRBJ1-2; D gene ambiguous. The V and J ends lost 1 base and 8 bases respectively, with 17 bases between them. The CDR3 is made up of 15 amino acids. The CDR3 protein is CASSLEVTREGGYTF. CDR3 nucleotide sequence: TGTGCCAGCAGTTTAGAAGTCACCCGGGAGGGCGGCTACACCTTC.

Note on this clonotype: Sequence at one end of the junction differs from germline and may be a read error. The V and J genes are TRBV15 and TRBJ2-7; no clear D. This CDR3 contains 13 residues. Germline values: CDR1 LNHNV, CDR2 YYDKDF (reference sequence). The CDR3 sequence: CATSREVAYEEYF. CDR3 coding DNA: TGTGCCACCAGCAGAGAAGTTGCCTACGAGGAGTACTTC.

This clonotype was seen at least ten times. This chain connects TRBV29-1 to TRBJ2-7; perhaps TRBD1 as D (6 bases). Germline-derived CDR1 and CDR2 are SQVTM and ANQGSEA. This CDR3 is 13 amino acids long. The V and J ends lost 5 bases and 2 bases respectively, with 13 bases between them. The CDR3 reads CSVTRQDTYEQYF. The CDR3 DNA is TGCAGCGTTACCAGACAGGATACCTACGAGCAGTACTTC.

This clonotype was seen more than once but under ten times. This CDR3 is CASSTTGTGDEKLFF. The CDR3 coding sequence is TGTGCCAGCAGCACGACCGGGACAGGGGATGAAAAACTGTTTTTT. The J gene is TRBJ1-4, the V gene TRBV9; 10 bases line up with TRBD1. CDR1 SGDLS and CDR2 YYNGEE come from the germline V gene. The J segment lost 6 bases and the V segment lost 4 bases, leaving 6 bases of the junction unmatched. CDR3 length equals 15 residues.

Only a few counts were recorded for this clonotype. The V call is TRBV19, the J call TRBJ1-3; D is possibly TRBD1 (5 bases). The CDR3 is 14 amino acids. Trimming shortened V by 7 bases and J by 0 bases, and 10 bases separated the two germline ends. Germline CDR1 LNHDA, CDR2 SQIVND (reference sequence). CDR3 amino acids: CASIRTLSGNTIYF. CDR3 DNA: TGTGCCAGTATACGGACACTCTCTGGAAACACCATATATTTT.

The J gene is TRBJ2-5, the V gene TRBV12-3 or TRBV12-4; tentatively, D is TRBD2 (5 bases). V lost 5 bases to trimming and J lost 0 bases, with 19 bases between them. The CDR3 consists of 17 residues. The CDR3 region has the DNA TGTGCCAGCAGTCACGGAGTGGGCGGGTCGTACCAAGAGACCCAGTACTTC. This translates into CASSHGVGGSYQETQYF.

This clonotype was found many times. The CDR3 coding sequence is TGTGCCAGCAGTTTCCTGTCAGTAAATGAAAAACTGTTTTTT. The encoded protein is CASSFLSVNEKLFF. The chain employs TRBV12-3 or TRBV12-4 and TRBJ1-4; D uncertain. This CDR3 is built from 14 residues. Trimming left V 3 bases short and J 5 bases short, with 10 bases between.

The rearrangement uses TRBV18 and TRBJ1-5, with D perhaps TRBD1 (6 bases). The CDR3 sequence is 16 residues long. The V end lost 2 bases, the J end lost 6 bases, and 17 bases lay between the germline ends. Germline lookup yields CDR1 KGHSH and CDR2 LQKENI. The CDR3 is CASSPVGFRGTQPQHF. CDR3 nucleotide sequence: TGTGCCAGCTCACCAGTGGGGTTCAGGGGTACTCAGCCCCAGCATTTT.

This clonotype was recorded at least ten times. V usage is TRBV12-3 or TRBV12-4 and J usage is TRBJ2-5; D unresolved. The CDR3 has 15 amino acids. V was trimmed by 5 bases and J by 1 base, leaving 14 bases between them. The CDR3 loop is CASSPYAKAQETQYF. As DNA, the CDR3 is TGTGCCAGCAGTCCCTACGCGAAAGCCCAAGAGACCCAGTACTTC.

The chain carries TRBV6-1 and TRBJ2-4, with 8 nucleotides matching TRBD1. Losses at the gene ends were 3 bases for V and 1 base for J; bases not matched to a gene: 8. The CDR3 runs to 17 residues. Germline CDR1 and CDR2: MNHNS and SASEGT. The CDR3 loop reads CASSESQGAAAKNIQYF. In nucleotides, the CDR3 is TGTGCCAGCAGTGAGTCCCAGGGGGCGGCGGCCAAAAACATTCAGTACTTC.

This clonotype appeared many times. V usage is TRBV15 and J usage is TRBJ1-2; 10 bases line up with TRBD1. CDR1 and CDR2 from the germline V gene are LNHNV and YYDKDF (reference sequence). This CDR3 has 16 residues. The ends lost 1 base at V and 1 base at J; junction bases unmatched: 3. CDR3 residues: CATSRGGQGGNYGYTF. CDR3 DNA sequence: TGTGCCACCAGCAGAGGTGGACAGGGGGGTAACTATGGCTACACCTTC.

This clonotype was recorded at least ten times. The chain combines TRBV28 with TRBJ2-7; 10 nucleotides agree with TRBD1. The J segment lost 5 bases and the V segment lost 7 bases, leaving 8 bases of the junction unmatched. This CDR3 contains 14 residues. Germline CDR1 reads MDHEN; CDR2 reads SYDVKM. CDR3 nucleotide sequence: TGTGCCAGCACCGAGGGACAGGGGTGGAACGAGCAGTACTTC. As protein: CASTEGQGWNEQYF.

V gene TRBV5-1 combines with J gene TRBJ1-1; 7 bases match TRBD1. The CDR3 is 15 amino acids. CDR1 and CDR2 (germline): SGHRS, YFSETQ. The trim removed 5 bases at V and 3 bases at J, leaving 10 bases unmatched. CDR3 residues: CASSGRTGVDTEAFF. The CDR3 DNA reads as TGCGCCAGCAGTGGAAGGACAGGAGTCGACACTGAAGCTTTCTTT.

This clonotype was seen only a few times. The gene calls are TRBV27 and TRBJ2-4; D may be TRBD2 (7 bases). Germline CDR1 is MNHEY and CDR2 is SMNVEV (reference sequence). Deletions cut 7 bases from V and 1 base from J, with 23 bases between. The CDR3 has 18 residues. This CDR3 is CASISLRGANLAKNIQYF. In nucleotides, the CDR3 is TGTGCCAGCATCTCCCTCCGGGGGGCCAATCTGGCCAAAAACATTCAGTACTTC.

The chain employs TRBV20-1 and TRBJ2-1, with D possibly being TRBD1 or TRBD2 (5 bases each). Trimming shortened V by 3 bases and J by 8 bases, and 11 bases separated the two germline ends. The CDR3 runs to 12 residues. Germline V gene sequence: CDR1 DFQATT, CDR2 SNEGSKA (reference sequence). Here the CDR3 reads CSARFEGHEQFF. DNA of the CDR3: TGCAGTGCTAGGTTCGAGGGGCATGAGCAGTTCTTC.